This T cell receptor (beta chain) originates from a study of cytomegalovirus exposure and HLA in healthy donors. V lost 4 bases and J lost 2; bases outside the gene matches: 3. Germline loops: CDR1 SGHRS, CDR2 YFSETQ. The CDR3 sequence is 14 residues long. On this clone itself: Its matching antigen is unknown.

Study observations and caveats: An Asian-associated ancestry cluster reportedly showed fewer N-insertions than the approximately 660-donor mean in a later analysis. A few CMV-associated chains proved CMV antigen-specific in vitro.

When sampled, the donors appeared nominally healthy, though they likely had unrecorded immune exposures. This PCR relied on a set of 60 Vbeta primers and 13 Jbeta primers. TCRdb keeps only in-frame clones here, not all; method: immunoSEQ multiplex PCR. The sample yields fewer than 200,000 clones, of which the top ten take up approximately 6.4%. This sequence joins TRBV5-1 and TRBJ2-1; 7 bases agree with TRBD1. The sequence came from a man aged 25 to 40 in good health and CMV-seronegative. Input material: PBMCs. Written as DNA, the CDR3 is TGCGCCAGCAGCCTGGGACAGCCCTACAATGAGCAGTTCTTC. The encoded protein is CASSLGQPYNEQFF.